This entry describes one T cell receptor (beta chain). It lacks a known antigen. Base-call qualities are not available, and no considerably larger clone is one nucleotide away. This entry comes from a study of T-cell memory formation after mild COVID-19 (dated by TCRdb to about 2021). Turning to the overall study: Most TCR sequence clusters were specific to one of the two donors. In a couple of donors, T-cell clones that expanded and contracted after mild COVID-19 were followed by sequencing TCRalpha and TCRbeta repertoires longitudinally. The cohort comprised two young, previously healthy adult volunteers, one female and one male. Study-wide conclusions, independent of this receptor: Contracting CD4+ clones appeared mostly in the CM and EM memory subsets, whereas CD8+ clones were enriched in EMRA. Whether the second-wave clones peaking on day 37 were SARS-CoV-2 specific was not confirmed. Some responding clones were detected in pre-infection memory, suggesting pre-existing cross-reactive memory T cells joined the SARS-CoV-2 response. Clones contracting from day 15 to 85 had balanced CD4/CD8 phenotypes, while a second wave expanding from day 15 to 37 was biased towards CD4+. The study included only two mild cases, and larger cohorts that include severe cases with pre-infection samples were judged to be necessary.

Trimming leaves V shorter by 5 bases and J shorter by 4 bases, with the junction holding 3 bases beyond the gene matches. The CDR3 numbers 13 residues from cysteine through phenylalanine. The CDR3 DNA has 39 bases and is translated from base 1. Based on the germline V gene, the CDR1 and CDR2 sequences are MNHEY and SVGAGI. TCRdb names Illumina NovaSeq 6000 as the instrument used. Using 5'RACE with constant-segment primers, TCRalpha and TCRbeta cDNA libraries were constructed, with sample barcodes and unique molecular identifiers added in the process. Trizol reagent was used to extract RNA from every sample. Libraries were amplified in two PCR steps, with a second sample barcode and Illumina TruSeq adapters added in the second step. Sequencing of the libraries was done on an Illumina NovaSeq, producing 2 x 150 bp paired-end reads. As for the original processing: Reads were demultiplexed and collapsed into UMI-guided consensus sequences with migec v1.2.7. With mixcr v2.1.11, UMI consensuses were aligned to TRA and TRB V and J templates and assembled into clonotypes. A clonotype was counted as expanded or contracted only if both edgeR and NoisET called the change significant, with noise models trained on biological replicates. For edgeR calls, a false discovery rate-adjusted p below 0.01 and a log2 fold-change threshold of 1 were applied. PCA with hierarchical clustering of max-normalized trajectories of the 1000 most abundant clonotypes was used as exploratory dynamics analysis. Each responding clone was given a CD4 or CD8 phenotype based on the CD4+ and CD8+ repertoires, which had been sequenced separately. The raw public reads went through TCRdb reprocessing: fastp at Q25, MiXCR clone calling, in-frame beta chains kept. Each entry is one CDR3 protein sequence, shown with its most common DNA and genes. The V and J calls follow TCRdb's processing rather than the paper's. The table for this sample lists about 240,000 distinct CDR3 sequences; 8.5% to 9.5% of them were counted only once. The ten most abundant clones make up roughly a fifth of the sample.

Ficoll-Paque density gradient centrifugation was the method used to isolate PBMCs. The sequence is built from TRBV6-5 and TRBJ1-1; the junction holds 8 bases that match TRBD1. Sequenced: PBMCs or a T cell subset sorted from them (not recorded which). The TCR originated in a man younger than 35 who had mild COVID-19 (a few samples of this study predate the infection). The sample titles of this study are shuffled in the database, so cell type and time point are left out; the donor was told from shared clones. The sequenced DNA is TGTGCCAGCAGTGTAACAGGGGGCACTGAAGCTTTCTTT. Its coded protein is CASSVTGGTEAFF.